Listed below are T cell receptor beta chains from one sample, sequenced in a study of cytomegalovirus exposure and HLA in healthy donors. Generated by immunoSEQ multiplex PCR, the TCRdb table keeps only in-frame clones and is missing some. The sample lists about 130,000 clones; approximately 80% were seen once. The sample consisted of PBMCs. These TCRs come from a man aged 25 to 40 in good health and CMV-seronegative. Both conserved end residues are part of each CDR3. A D gene is named only where the DNA matches it firmly. Clone size is not always given. Where it is, it says once, few, many or a class for expanded clones.

length	size	D	V	J	DNA	CDR3
12	.	.	TRBV4-1	TRBJ1-3	TGCGCCAGCAGCATGGTTCGGGGCACCATATATTTT	CASSMVRGTIYF
16	.	.	TRBV5-4	TRBJ2-7	TGTGCCAGCAGCTTGGGGGGGGCTAGCGGAGTATACGAGCAGTACTTC	CASSLGGASGVYEQYF
15	few	TRBD1	TRBV4-3	TRBJ2-7	TGCGCCAGCAGCCAAAGGACAGGCACCTCCTACGAGCAGTACTTC	CASSQRTGTSYEQYF
15	.	.	TRBV6-5	TRBJ2-7	TGTGCCAGCAGTTACTCGGAGGGGGCGCGAGGGGAGCAGTACTTC	CASSYSEGARGEQYF
14	.	TRBD1	TRBV18	TRBJ2-7	TGTGCCAGCTCGCACACAGGGGGCCCCTACGAGCAGTACTTC	CASSHTGGPYEQYF
16	.	TRBD1	TRBV15	TRBJ2-5	TGTGCCACCAGCAGAGGCGGACAGGGGGTCTCAGAGACCCAGTACTTC	CATSRGGQGVSETQYF
16	once	.	TRBV7-9	TRBJ2-1	TGTGCCAGCACCCCCCCGAGAAGGAGCTCCTACAATGAGCAGTTCTTC	CASTPPRRSSYNEQFF
11	few	.	TRBV6-6	TRBJ2-4	TGTGCCACCAAGGAGGGAAACATTCAGTACTTC	CATKEGNIQYF
11	few	.	TRBV28	TRBJ1-1	TGTGCCAGCATCGGGGACACTGAAGCTTTCTTT	CASIGDTEAFF
18	.	.	TRBV6-1	TRBJ1-5	TGTGCCAGCAGTGAAACACCGGGACACCATTTTAGCAATCAGCCCCAGCATTTT	CASSETPGHHFSNQPQHF
15	.	TRBD2	TRBV6-1	TRBJ2-3	TGTGCCAGCAGTGGACTGGCGGGAGGAACAGATACGCAGTATTTT	CASSGLAGGTDTQYF
13	.	.	TRBV9	TRBJ2-2	TGTGCCAGCAGCCTCAGGGGAACCGGGGAGCTGTTTTTT	CASSLRGTGELFF
12	.	TRBD1	TRBV27	TRBJ2-7	TGTGCCAGCAGTTTAAAGTCAGGGGGCCTTGACTTC	CASSLKSGGLDF
14	.	.	TRBV18	TRBJ1-1	TGTGCCAGCTCACCGAGGTCTCTGAACACTGAAGCTTTCTTT	CASSPRSLNTEAFF
13	.	.	TRBV6-5	TRBJ2-2	TGTGCCAGCAGTTTAATGAACACCGGGGAGCTGTTTTTT	CASSLMNTGELFF
14	.	TRBD2	TRBV27	TRBJ2-5	TGTGCCAGCGGGGTAGCGGGAGGGATGGAGACCCAGTACTTC	CASGVAGGMETQYF
16	.	TRBD2	TRBV5-4	TRBJ2-7	TGTGCCAGCAGCGCGGGGGGGACTTCAGGGGTCTACGAGCAGTACTTC	CASSAGGTSGVYEQYF
14	.	.	TRBV5-1	TRBJ2-3	TGCGCCAGCAGCTATGAACAGAGCACAGATACGCAGTATTTT	CASSYEQSTDTQYF
12	.	.	TRBV5-6	TRBJ2-1	TGTGCCAGCAGCCTTTATAACAATGAGCAGTTCTTC	CASSLYNNEQFF
14	.	.	TRBV28	TRBJ1-5	TGTGCCAGCACTCATGGGCTTGCGGGTCAGCCCCAGCATTTT	CASTHGLAGQPQHF
15	once	.	TRBV7-2	TRBJ2-3	TGTGCCAGCAGCTTCTACAGTTCTCGCACAGATACGCAGTATTTT	CASSFYSSRTDTQYF
15	.	.	TRBV7-6	TRBJ1-1	TGTGCCAGCAGCTTACTAGGGGGTCAGAACACTGAAGCTTTCTTT	CASSLLGGQNTEAFF
14	.	TRBD1	TRBV7-2	TRBJ2-7	TGTGCCAGCAGCTTCCACAGGGGATTCTACGAGCAGTACTTC	CASSFHRGFYEQYF
17	.	TRBD2	TRBV7-9	TRBJ2-3	TGTGCCAGCAGCTGGACTAGCGGGGGCTGGGGCACAGATACGCAGTATTTT	CASSWTSGGWGTDTQYF
16	.	TRBD1	TRBV7-9	TRBJ1-2	TGTGCCAGCAGCTTGCCCATTTTCAGGACAGGGGGCGACTACACCTTC	CASSLPIFRTGGDYTF
14	few	.	TRBV10-3	TRBJ1-3	TGTGCCATCAGGGGAGGGCTTACCGGAAACACCATATATTTT	CAIRGGLTGNTIYF
10	few	.	TRBV11-2	TRBJ2-5	TGTGCCAGCAGCGGCGAGACCCAGTACTTC	CASSGETQYF
13	once	TRBD1	TRBV29-1	TRBJ1-2	TGCAGCTACACAGGGGGTTTGAACTATGGCTACACCTTC	CSYTGGLNYGYTF
15	.	.	TRBV28	TRBJ2-5	TGTGCCAGCAGTTCCGGACAGCCGGGGATGGAGACCCAGTACTTC	CASSSGQPGMETQYF
14	.	TRBD1	TRBV28	TRBJ2-3	TGTGCCAGCACCGACAGGGGGTTCACAGATACGCAGTATTTT	CASTDRGFTDTQYF
16	.	.	TRBV6-5	TRBJ2-3	TGTGCCAGCAGTTACTTCGGCGGGACCAGCACAGATACGCAGTATTTT	CASSYFGGTSTDTQYF
15	.	TRBD2	TRBV7-2	TRBJ2-1	TGTGCCAGCAGCTTATCTAGCGGCTCCTACAATGAGCAGTTCTTC	CASSLSSGSYNEQFF
16	.	TRBD2	TRBV11-3	TRBJ2-1	TGTGCCAGCAGCTTAAGCGCGACTAGCGGGACTATTGAGCAGTTCTTC	CASSLSATSGTIEQFF
11	.	.	TRBV28	TRBJ1-5	TGTGTCAGCGGGGCCCATCAGCCCCAGCATTTT	CVSGAHQPQHF
16	.	TRBD2	TRBV2	TRBJ2-1	TGTGCCAGCAGTCTAGTGGGGCTAGCGGGAGAGGGTGAGCAGTTCTTC	CASSLVGLAGEGEQFF
15	.	.	TRBV6-1	TRBJ1-5	TGTGCCAGCAGTGAAAACGTACAGGGAAACCAGCCCCAGCATTTT	CASSENVQGNQPQHF
15	.	.	TRBV7-9	TRBJ2-3	TGTGCCAGCAGCTTCTGGGGCAGCCCAGCAGATACGCAGTATTTT	CASSFWGSPADTQYF
17	.	TRBD2	TRBV28	TRBJ2-3	TGTGCCAGCAGTACGGGACTAGCGGGAGGTTTTTCAGATACGCAGTATTTT	CASSTGLAGGFSDTQYF
11	.	.	TRBV5-4	TRBJ2-5	TGTGCCAGCAGCTCACAAGAGACCCAGTACTTC	CASSSQETQYF
13	.	.	TRBV6-6	TRBJ2-7	TGTGCCAGCAGTCAATTTCAGGTATACGAGCAGTACTTC	CASSQFQVYEQYF
15	few	TRBD1	TRBV5-4	TRBJ1-2	TGTGCCAGCAGCTTCCAGCGCGGGACAGGGGACGGCTACACCTTC	CASSFQRGTGDGYTF
16	.	TRBD2	TRBV5-1	TRBJ2-5	TGCGCCAGCAGCTACGGGACTAGCGGAGGGGGAGAGACCCAGTACTTC	CASSYGTSGGGETQYF
11	.	.	TRBV20-1	TRBJ2-5	TGCAGTGCAATGGAGGGAGAGACCCAGTACTTC	CSAMEGETQYF
14	.	TRBD1	TRBV6-1	TRBJ2-7	TGTGCCAGCAAGGGGACAGGGGGCATCGACGAGCAGTACTTC	CASKGTGGIDEQYF
13	once	TRBD1	TRBV29-1	TRBJ1-1	TGCAGCGTACGAAGGGACAGTGACACTGAAGCTTTCTTT	CSVRRDSDTEAFF
16	.	TRBD1	TRBV6-1	TRBJ1-3	TGTGCCAGCAGTGAACCCACAGGGGTGACAGGAAACACCATATATTTT	CASSEPTGVTGNTIYF
14	.	.	TRBV7-9	TRBJ2-1	TGTGCCAGCAGCTTAATTGCCGGCTACAATGAGCAGTTCTTC	CASSLIAGYNEQFF
16	.	.	TRBV27	TRBJ1-5	TGTGCCAGCAGTTTTCTGGGACTGGGGGGCAATCAGCCCCAGCATTTT	CASSFLGLGGNQPQHF
15	.	.	TRBV11-2	TRBJ2-7	TGTGCCAGCAGCTTAGTCGGTTTCTCAAACTACGAGCAGTACTTC	CASSLVGFSNYEQYF
14	.	.	TRBV28	TRBJ1-4	TGTGCCAGCAGTCTAGGGGGAACTAATGAAAAACTGTTTTTT	CASSLGGTNEKLFF
17	once	.	TRBV5-1	TRBJ2-6	TGCGCCAGCAGCTTGGCCCTAGGGGTTGAGGGGGCCAACGTCCTGACTTTC	CASSLALGVEGANVLTF
15	.	.	TRBV18	TRBJ2-3	TGTGCCAGCTCCCGCGGGACCCCACCGTCCCAAGAACAGTATTTT	CASSRGTPPSQEQYF
14	once	TRBD1	TRBV5-8	TRBJ2-3	TGTGCCAGCAGCTCCGGGACAGAAAAAAATACGCAGTATTTT	CASSSGTEKNTQYF
14	.	.	TRBV6-6	TRBJ1-3	TGTGCCAGCTTGACTCCGGAGTCTGGAAACACCATATATTTT	CASLTPESGNTIYF
15	.	TRBD2	TRBV9	TRBJ2-7	TGTGCCAGCAGCGTAGGGGGCGGGAGGGCGTTCGAGCAGTACTTC	CASSVGGGRAFEQYF
11	.	.	TRBV29-1	TRBJ2-3	TGCAGCGTTCCAGGTTGGGCAATTCAGTATTTT	CSVPGWAIQYF
15	.	.	TRBV18	TRBJ2-1	TGTGCCAGCTCCCCCGGGTCCTCCGACTACAATGAGCAGTTCTTC	CASSPGSSDYNEQFF